This is a list of T cell receptor beta chains from one sample in a study of T-cell memory formation after mild COVID-19. MiXCR, applied by TCRdb to the 5' RACE reads, yields one record per CDR3 protein. The sample consists of roughly 350,000 distinct CDR3 sequences, roughly 15% of them appearing once. The sample taken for sequencing was PBMCs or a T cell subset sorted from them (not recorded which). The receptors derive from a man between 18 and 35 years old who had mild COVID-19 (a few samples of this study predate the infection). Cell type and time point are not known. The CDR3 runs from the conserved cysteine through the conserved F or W. Each record gives: J gene, D gene, clone size, V gene, CDR3 protein, CDR3 DNA. D genes are given only for firm matches. Part of the rows lack a size; the others show once, few, many or a class for expanded clones.

TRBJ2-3,-,-,TRBV6-2/TRBV6-3,CASSYNYIPDTQYF,TGTGCCAGCAGTTACAACTATATCCCAGATACGCAGTATTTT
TRBJ1-1,-,few,TRBV5-1,CASSPSVLMNTEAFF,TGCGCCAGCAGCCCCTCCGTCCTAATGAACACTGAAGCTTTCTTT
TRBJ2-1,-,few,TRBV11-2,CASSSPWVNPHNEQFF,TGTGCCAGCAGCTCGCCTTGGGTCAACCCCCACAATGAGCAGTTCTTC
TRBJ1-5,TRBD1,once,TRBV7-9,CASSLSRTGVSNQPQHF,TGTGCCAGCAGCTTATCCCGGACAGGGGTGAGCAATCAGCCCCAGCATTTT
TRBJ2-5,-,many,TRBV5-1,CASSPGVETQYF,TGCGCCAGCAGCCCGGGGGTGGAGACCCAGTACTTC
TRBJ2-7,-,few,TRBV29-1,CSVDEQGRDEQYF,TGCAGCGTTGACGAGCAGGGTCGGGACGAGCAGTACTTC
TRBJ1-5,TRBD1,-,TRBV7-9,CASSQTGDNQPQHF,TGTGCCAGCAGCCAGACAGGGGACAATCAGCCCCAGCATTTT
TRBJ2-5,TRBD2,-,TRBV6-5,CASSPGLAGGLLQETQYF,TGTGCCAGCAGTCCGGGACTAGCGGGGGGCCTTTTACAAGAGACCCAGTACTTC
TRBJ2-3,-,few,TRBV6-6,CASSSRAWEDTQYF,TGTGCCAGCAGTTCCCGGGCCTGGGAAGATACGCAGTATTTT
TRBJ1-4,-,few,TRBV20-1,CSASTTNEKLFF,TGCAGTGCTAGCACAACTAATGAAAAACTGTTTTTT
TRBJ1-2,TRBD1,-,TRBV11-2,CASSLGSPGQGGYGYTF,TGTGCCAGCAGCTTAGGTAGTCCGGGACAGGGAGGTTATGGCTACACCTTC
TRBJ1-6,-,-,TRBV28,CASSLSGYESPLHF,TGTGCCAGCAGTTTATCAGGCTACGAATCACCCCTCCACTTT
TRBJ1-1,-,-,TRBV7-2,CASSPYQGEAFF,TGTGCCAGCAGCCCCTATCAGGGTGAAGCTTTCTTT
TRBJ1-6,-,many,TRBV12-3/TRBV12-4,CASSLASSYNSPLHF,TGTGCCAGCAGTTTGGCTAGCTCCTATAATTCACCCCTCCACTTT
TRBJ2-3,TRBD2,-,TRBV3-1,CASSQSAGGPTDTQYF,TGTGCCAGCAGCCAATCAGCGGGGGGCCCCACAGATACGCAGTATTTT